This is a list of T cell receptor beta chains from one sample in a study of T cell responses to AZD1222 COVID-19 vaccine. Data came from immunoSEQ multiplex PCR; TCRdb stores just in-frame clones and leaves some out. The data contain approximately 150,000 clones, approximately 90% of them singletons. Sequencing was performed on peripheral blood, taken on day 0 of AZD1222 vaccination. Receptor source: an adult in good health. Each CDR3 is given with its conserved first and last residue. Fields, in order: D gene, clone size, V gene, J gene, CDR3 protein, CDR3 DNA. The D gene is left open where the match is weak. Clone sizes are given selectively: once, few, many, or a class where the clone is expanded.

NA	NA	TRBV6-5	TRBJ1-2	CASRSGGGPYGYTF	TGTGCCAGCAGGTCGGGAGGAGGGCCCTATGGCTACACCTTC
NA	NA	TRBV27	TRBJ2-3	CATQIPNTDTQYF	TGTGCCACCCAAATCCCAAACACAGATACGCAGTATTTT
TRBD1	NA	TRBV30	TRBJ2-7	CAWSGGTVGSEQYF	TGTGCCTGGAGTGGGGGGACAGTAGGGTCCGAGCAGTACTTC
NA	NA	TRBV19	TRBJ2-1	CASSPTGNEQFF	TGTGCCAGTAGCCCGACGGGGAATGAGCAGTTCTTC
NA	NA	TRBV15	TRBJ2-1	CATSRGSSYNEQFF	TGTGCCACCAGCAGAGGAAGCTCCTACAATGAGCAGTTCTTC
TRBD2	NA	TRBV5-1	TRBJ2-5	CASRAGEGPETQYF	TGCGCCAGCAGAGCGGGAGAGGGGCCAGAGACCCAGTACTTC
TRBD1	NA	TRBV5-4	TRBJ1-4	CASSSQGRNEKLFF	TGTGCCAGCAGCTCACAGGGGCGAAATGAAAAACTGTTTTTT
NA	NA	TRBV28	TRBJ1-2	CACFRGGDGINYGYTF	TGTGCCTGCTTCCGAGGGGGGGACGGCATTAACTATGGCTACACCTTC
TRBD2	NA	TRBV5-4	TRBJ2-1	CASSPKRELWNEQFF	TGTGCCAGCAGCCCCAAGCGGGAGCTGTGGAATGAGCAGTTCTTC
TRBD2	NA	TRBV7-8	TRBJ2-1	CASSLPGLAGGEAKFF	TGTGCCAGCAGCTTACCGGGGCTAGCGGGAGGGGAGGCTAAGTTCTTC
NA	NA	TRBV6-5	TRBJ1-2	CASSYEGGGRGYTF	TGTGCCAGCAGTTACGAGGGTGGGGGCCGGGGCTACACCTTC
TRBD1	NA	TRBV10-3	TRBJ1-1	CAISWDRNTEAFF	TGTGCCATCAGCTGGGACAGGAACACTGAAGCTTTCTTT
TRBD2	NA	TRBV7-6	TRBJ2-1	CASSSWTSRDNEQFF	TGTGCCAGCAGCTCCTGGACTAGCAGAGACAATGAGCAGTTCTTC
TRBD1	NA	TRBV10-3	TRBJ1-1	CAISERLGQGNTEAFF	TGTGCCATCAGTGAGCGACTGGGACAGGGAAACACTGAAGCTTTCTTT
TRBD2	NA	TRBV28	TRBJ2-5	CASSQIAGEETQYF	TGTGCCAGCAGTCAGATAGCGGGAGAAGAGACCCAGTACTTC
TRBD2	NA	TRBV9	TRBJ2-3	CASSVVLAGGTDTQYF	TGTGCCAGCAGCGTAGTTCTAGCGGGAGGCACAGATACGCAGTATTTT
NA	NA	TRBV7-2	TRBJ1-2	CASSPSSFFNYGYTF	TGTGCCAGCAGCCCTAGCAGCTTTTTCAACTATGGCTACACCTTC
TRBD1	NA	TRBV30	TRBJ1-2	CAWRGGGQGGNYGYTF	TGTGCCTGGAGGGGTGGAGGACAGGGAGGTAACTATGGCTACACCTTC
NA	NA	TRBV27	TRBJ2-1	CASSWQGPYNEQFF	TGTGCCAGCAGTTGGCAGGGACCCTACAATGAGCAGTTCTTC
NA	once	TRBV28	TRBJ2-6	CASSPLGSGANVLTF	TGTGCCAGCAGTCCGTTGGGCTCTGGGGCCAACGTCCTGACTTTC
NA	NA	TRBV29-1	TRBJ2-7	CSVFNRDGYEQYF	TGCAGCGTCTTTAACAGGGATGGCTACGAGCAGTACTTC
NA	few	TRBV28	TRBJ1-4	CASSLQGANEKLFF	TGTGCCAGCAGTTTACAGGGAGCAAATGAAAAACTGTTTTTT
TRBD1	NA	TRBV14	TRBJ1-6	CASSPPPSDRGRRSPLHF	TGTGCCAGCAGCCCTCCCCCTTCGGACAGGGGGCGCCGATCACCCCTCCACTTT
TRBD2	once	TRBV27	TRBJ2-5	CASSLRGGETQYF	TGTGCCAGCAGTTTACGCGGGGGAGAGACCCAGTACTTC
TRBD2	NA	TRBV28	TRBJ2-7	CASSLGNPTSGNEQYF	TGTGCCAGCAGTTTGGGGAACCCTACTAGCGGTAACGAGCAGTACTTC
NA	NA	TRBV9	TRBJ1-1	CASSVEGQTEAFF	TGTGCCAGCAGCGTAGAAGGTCAGACTGAAGCTTTCTTT
NA	once	TRBV5-1	TRBJ2-3	CASSLAKGGDTQYF	TGCGCCAGCAGCTTGGCCAAGGGGGGAGATACGCAGTATTTT
NA	NA	TRBV9	TRBJ2-4	CASSPQSGGKNIQYF	TGTGCCAGCAGCCCCCAAAGCGGTGGCAAAAACATTCAGTACTTC
NA	few	TRBV2	TRBJ2-2	CASAAETNTGELFF	TGTGCCAGCGCGGCGGAGACGAACACCGGGGAGCTGTTTTTT
TRBD2	few	TRBV25-1	TRBJ2-1	CASSKSGSQRNEQFF	TGTGCCAGCAGTAAGAGCGGGAGCCAAAGGAATGAGCAGTTCTTC
TRBD1	NA	TRBV30	TRBJ2-7	CASRQGVRYEQYF	TGTGCCTCCCGACAGGGGGTGAGGTACGAGCAGTACTTC
NA	NA	TRBV14	TRBJ1-1	CASSPLGGGGTEAFF	TGTGCCAGCAGCCCCTTAGGCGGGGGAGGCACTGAAGCTTTCTTT
TRBD1	once	TRBV5-6	TRBJ1-4	CASSSGTGGFTGEKLFF	TGTGCCAGCAGCTCCGGGACAGGGGGCTTCACGGGTGAAAAACTGTTTTTT
NA	NA	TRBV9	TRBJ2-4	CASSVEAGLAKNIQYF	TGTGCCAGCAGCGTAGAGGCGGGCTTAGCCAAAAACATTCAGTACTTC
NA	NA	TRBV6-5	TRBJ2-4	CASSYSRSPGRNIQYF	TGTGCCAGCAGTTACTCGAGGTCCCCGGGGAGAAACATTCAGTACTTC
NA	NA	TRBV6-5	TRBJ2-5	CASSYPGLETQYF	TGTGCCAGCAGTTACCCAGGACTAGAGACCCAGTACTTC
TRBD1	NA	TRBV7-9	TRBJ2-7	CASSYKAGQGYEQYF	TGTGCCAGCAGCTACAAAGCGGGACAGGGCTACGAGCAGTACTTC
TRBD1	NA	TRBV28	TRBJ1-5	CASSLDRVEQPQHF	TGTGCCAGCAGTCTCGACAGGGTAGAACAGCCCCAGCATTTT
TRBD1	NA	TRBV27	TRBJ2-7	CASSPGQAYEQYF	TGTGCCAGCAGCCCTGGACAGGCCTACGAGCAGTACTTC
NA	NA	TRBV30	TRBJ2-7	CAWSSPPVNEQYF	TGTGCCTGGAGTTCGCCCCCAGTCAACGAGCAGTACTTC
NA	NA	TRBV2	TRBJ1-1	CASSEFLGQTPDEAFF	TGTGCCAGCAGTGAATTCCTAGGACAAACCCCGGATGAAGCTTTCTTT
TRBD2	NA	TRBV29-1	TRBJ2-1	CSVESDGRANEQFF	TGCAGCGTTGAATCGGACGGGAGGGCCAATGAGCAGTTCTTC
NA	NA	TRBV9	TRBJ1-3	CASAGGNSGNTIYF	TGTGCCAGCGCCGGGGGGAACTCTGGAAACACCATATATTTT
NA	NA	TRBV4-2	TRBJ2-2	CASSHPLGAESTGELFF	TGTGCCAGCAGCCACCCCCTAGGGGCGGAAAGCACCGGGGAGCTGTTTTTT
TRBD1	NA	TRBV7-9	TRBJ1-6	CASSLGTGGDSPLHF	TGTGCCAGCAGCCTCGGGACAGGGGGGGATTCACCCCTCCACTTT
TRBD1	once	TRBV28	TRBJ1-3	CASSLGTGGGGNTIYF	TGTGCCAGCAGTTTGGGGACAGGAGGGGGGGGAAACACCATATATTTT
NA	NA	TRBV27	TRBJ1-6	CASSPTGTHNSPLHF	TGTGCCAGCAGTCCCACAGGGACCCACAATTCACCCCTCCACTTT
NA	large	TRBV5-1	TRBJ1-1	CASSSRTANTEAFF	TGCGCCAGCAGCTCCAGGACAGCGAACACTGAAGCTTTCTTT
TRBD1	few	TRBV6-5	TRBJ2-1	CASIRGLVTSNEQFF	TGTGCCAGCATCAGGGGGCTAGTTACGTCCAATGAGCAGTTCTTC
TRBD1	NA	TRBV5-1	TRBJ1-2	CASSQGQVQGGYTF	TGCGCCAGCAGCCAAGGACAGGTTCAGGGGGGCTACACCTTC
TRBD1	once	TRBV4-2	TRBJ2-3	CASSHDRADTQYF	TGTGCCAGCAGCCACGACAGGGCAGATACGCAGTATTTT
NA	NA	TRBV7-7	TRBJ2-1	CASSLRQTSYNEQFF	TGTGCTAGCAGCTTAAGACAGACCTCTTACAATGAGCAGTTCTTC
NA	NA	TRBV18	TRBJ2-5	CASSPTGVEAQYF	TGTGCCAGCTCACCGACGGGAGTGGAGGCCCAGTACTTC
NA	NA	TRBV3-1/TRBV3-2	TRBJ1-6	CASSQGTYWSPLHF	TGTGCCAGCAGCCAAGGGACTTATTGGTCACCCCTCCACTTT